The 10 T cell receptor beta chains listed next were all sequenced from one sample in a study of blood T cell repertoires in COVID-19 (dated by TCRdb to the early 2020s). Library preparation used the immunoSEQ multiplex PCR assay. Held by TCRdb, this immuneACCESS table contains in-frame sequences only and omits some clones. Under half of the omission traces to an unresolved V gene where checked; the cause of the rest is unknown. For this sample there are about 120,000 clones; just over 70% appear just once. The ten largest clones capture about 0.85% of the sample. Specimen: peripheral blood. The source is a human donor with acute or convalescent COVID-19. The donor label of this sample is uncertain.

This chain joins TRBV20-1 and TRBJ1-2, with D possibly being TRBD1 (5 bases). With 3 bases removed from V and 4 bases from J, the gap between germline ends came to 18 bases. Germline-derived CDR1 and CDR2 are DFQATT and SNEGSKA (reference sequence). The CDR3 loop spans 15 amino acids. CDR3 loop: CSASMAVGGRYGYTF. CDR3 DNA sequence: TGCAGTGCTAGTATGGCAGTGGGGGGTCGCTATGGCTACACCTTC.

V is TRBV24-1 and J is TRBJ1-2, with D possibly TRBD1 on 6 matching bases. V lost 5 bases and J 6 bases, leaving 9 bases between the germline ends. Per the germline V gene, CDR1 is KGHDR and CDR2 is SFDVKD. The CDR3 consists of 12 residues. CDR3 coding DNA: TGTGCCACCAGTGCGCAGGGGAATGGCTACACCTTC. It yields the protein CATSAQGNGYTF.

In the case of this clone: The same CDR3 is also encoded by other DNA sequences in this sample. This chain links TRBV5-1 with TRBJ1-2, with 7 bases matching TRBD1. V gave up 1 base and J gave up 6 bases; unmatched junction bases: 3. Germline CDR1 is SGHRS and CDR2 is YFSETQ. This CDR3 has 13 amino acids. CDR3 DNA sequence: TGCGCCAGCAGCTTGAACAGGGGAAATGGCTACACCTTC. Amino acid sequence: CASSLNRGNGYTF.

This clone was recorded a few times. The chain links TRBV10-2 to TRBJ1-3; 8 nucleotides align to TRBD1. The germline gives CDR1 WSHSY, CDR2 SAAADI. The CDR3 extends over 17 amino acids. V was clipped by 4 bases and J by 6 bases; unmatched bases: 14. The CDR3 DNA sequence: TGCGCCAGCAGTGCTGACCGGACAGGGATATGGGAAAACACCATATATTTT. Protein sequence: CASSADRTGIWENTIYF.

This chain connects TRBV23-1 to TRBJ1-1; no definite D call. TRBV23-1 is noted as an ORF with a role that remains uncertain. Trimming stripped 0 bases from V and 3 bases from J, with 14 bases between. This CDR3 has 16 residues. The CDR3 here is CASSQSRRGRDTEAFF. The CDR3 bases are TGCGCCAGCAGTCAATCGCGTAGAGGGCGAGACACTGAAGCTTTCTTT.

The V gene is TRBV29-1, the J gene TRBJ2-3, with 8 bases identical to TRBD2. Germline loops: CDR1 SQVTM, CDR2 ANQGSEA. This CDR3 comprises 16 residues. V lost 4 bases and J lost 0; bases outside the gene matches: 9. CDR3 DNA sequence: TGCAGCGTTGTTCCCCCTAGCGGGTTTAGCACAGATACGCAGTATTTT. Its translation: CSVVPPSGFSTDTQYF.

V gene TRBV20-1 combines with J gene TRBJ1-2; D ambiguous. Trimming shortened V by 6 bases and J by 2 bases, and 7 bases separated the two germline ends. This CDR3 region has 11 residues. Germline V gene lookup returns CDR1 DFQATT and CDR2 SNEGSKA (reference sequence). In DNA, the CDR3 is TGCAGTGCCCTCGGGAACTATGGCTACACCTTC. Protein product: CSALGNYGYTF.

This clone was seen only once. The chain is built from TRBV2 and TRBJ2-2; TRBD2 agrees at 10 bases. The CDR3 runs 17 residues. The junction had 8 bases not matched to a gene; V was cut back by 2 bases and J by 5 bases. Per germline, CDR1 SNHLY and CDR2 FYNNEI. The CDR3, as DNA: TGTGCCAGCAGTGAACGGACCGGACTAGCGGATACCGGGGAGCTGTTTTTT. Translated, it gives CASSERTGLADTGELFF. The whole variable domain, filled in from reference TRBV2 and TRBJ2-2, reads EPEVTQTPSHQVTQMGQEVILRCVPISNHLYFYWYRQILGQKVEFLVSFYNNEISEKSEIFDDQFSVERPDGSNFTLKIRSTKLEDSAMYFCASSERTGLADTGELFFGEGSRLTVL.

The chain carries TRBV21-1 and TRBJ2-3; no DNA check was done on the table's D call, TRBD1. TRBV21-1 represents a pseudogene. The CDR3 contains 14 residues. CDR3 DNA sequence: TGTGCCGACCACCGGGACAGGTGGGCAGATACGCAGTATTTT. This gives the protein CADHRDRWADTQYF.

The chain uses TRBV9 and TRBJ1-1; no firm D call. Germline CDR1 is SGDLS and CDR2 is YYNGEE. The CDR3 is 14 residues long. The germline V and J ends were trimmed by 0 bases and 0 bases, with 6 bases remaining between them. CDR3 bases: TGTGCCAGCAGCGTAGCTCTGTTGAACACTGAAGCTTTCTTT. Translated: CASSVALLNTEAFF.